One sample yielded the 27 T cell receptor beta chains listed below, sequenced in a study of T cells in Graves' hyperthyroidism and ophthalmopathy (dated by TCRdb to between 2018 and 2020). Preparation of the library involved multiplex PCR. The data were produced on an Illumina HiSeq 2000. Amplification of TCR beta CDR3 regions was carried out from RNA transcripts. The TCR CDR3 was subjected to a first round of RT-PCR using the HTBI primer set and the Qiagen OneStep RT-PCR kit. TCRdb reprocessed the public reads (quality trimming at Q25 with fastp, clone calling with MiXCR) and kept in-frame beta chains. Rows are combined by CDR3 protein, so each entry shows the most common genes and DNA. This sample comprises some 760,000 distinct CDR3 sequences, 11% to 15% of them detected only once. The ten largest account for more than 8.5% of the sample. Sequencing was performed on blood. The receptors shown here come from a woman under 30 with Graves' hyperthyroidism.

V usage is TRBV4-3 and J usage is TRBJ1-2; 8 nucleotides align to TRBD1. Germline loops: CDR1 LGHNA, CDR2 YSLEER. The CDR3 extends over 16 amino acids. The V gene end was trimmed by 0 bases and the J gene end by 5 bases; junction bases not matched to a gene: 8. The CDR3 region has the DNA TGCGCCAGCAGCCAAGACCCCACAGGGGGAACTTATGGCTACACCTTC. This codes for CASSQDPTGGTYGYTF.

This clonotype was detected ten times or more. The chain recombines TRBV2 with TRBJ1-2, with D uncertain. The CDR3 is made up of 11 amino acids. CDR1 SNHLY and CDR2 FYNNEI come from the germline V gene. V was clipped by 4 bases and J by 7 bases, with 7 bases between them. CDR3 sequence reads: CASSGPLGYTF. CDR3 DNA sequence: TGTGCCAGCAGTGGACCGCTTGGCTACACCTTC. The complete variable domain, with remaining parts taken from reference TRBV2 and TRBJ1-2, reads EPEVTQTPSHQVTQMGQEVILRCVPISNHLYFYWYRQILGQKVEFLVSFYNNEISEKSEIFDDQFSVERPDGSNFTLKIRSTKLEDSAMYFCASSGPLGYTFGSGTRLTVV.

The genes are TRBV15 and TRBJ1-1, with a possible D match to TRBD1 (5 bases). Germline lookup yields CDR1 LNHNV and CDR2 YYDKDF (reference sequence). CDR3 size: 14 residues. V was shortened by 1 base and J by 5 bases, with 11 bases between the two germline ends. CDR3 protein: CATSRGLGGTEAFF. The DNA of the CDR3 is TGTGCCACCAGCAGAGGTTTGGGGGGTACTGAAGCTTTCTTT. Full variable domain (missing parts from reference TRBV15 and TRBJ1-1): DAMVIQNPRYQVTQFGKPVTLSCSQTLNHNVMYWYQQKSSQAPKLLFHYYDKDFNNEADTPDNFQSRRPNTSFCFLDIRSPGLGDTAMYLCATSRGLGGTEAFFGQGTRLTVV.

Written as DNA, the CDR3 is TGTGCCAGCTCACCGTCAGGTGAAAAACTGTTTTTT. It specifies CASSPSGEKLFF. The chain is built from TRBV18 and TRBJ1-4, with no clear D. Germline lookup yields CDR1 KGHSH and CDR2 LQKENI. CDR3 size: 12 residues. The V end lost 3 bases, the J end lost 7 bases, and 6 bases lay between the germline ends.

This clonotype was found many times. The CDR3: CATKDKANWGTEAFF. The CDR3 DNA reads TGTGCCACAAAGGACAAGGCCAACTGGGGCACTGAAGCTTTCTTT. The V gene is TRBV6-1, the J gene TRBJ1-1; possibly TRBD1 for D (5 bases). CDR1 is MNHNS, CDR2 SASEGT, per germline. The CDR3 has 15 amino acids. Trimming removed 10 bases from V and 4 bases from J, with 22 bases in between.

The sample holds many counts of this clonotype. The chain carries TRBV10-3 and TRBJ2-3; D is unresolved. The V end lost 4 bases, the J end lost 2 bases, and 7 bases lay between the germline ends. Germline lookup yields CDR1 ENHRY and CDR2 SYGVKD. This CDR3 comprises 13 residues. The CDR3 sequence is CAISGGYTDTQYF. CDR3 in DNA: TGTGCCATCAGTGGCGGATACACAGATACGCAGTATTTT.

In its sample, this clonotype was seen many times. The V and J genes are TRBV27 and TRBJ2-7, with 10 nucleotides matching TRBD2. CDR3 length: 15 amino acids. V shed 6 bases and J 5 bases; nucleotides not matched to a gene: 10. Germline lookup yields CDR1 MNHEY and CDR2 SMNVEV (reference sequence). CDR3 nucleotide sequence: TGTGCCAGCAGAGAGCGACTAGCGGGTCTCAACGAGCAGTACTTC. It is translated as CASRERLAGLNEQYF.

This clonotype has ten or more counts. The rearrangement uses TRBV7-3 and TRBJ2-1, with 8 positions matching TRBD2. The CDR3 is made up of 15 amino acids. Germline CDR1 SGHTA, CDR2 FQGTGA. V shed 2 bases, J shed 4 bases, and the junction held 4 bases outside the gene matches. The CDR3, as DNA: TGTGCCAGCAGCTTAGCTAGCGGGCCATACAATGAGCAGTTCTTC. Its translation: CASSLASGPYNEQFF.

The rearrangement joins TRBV19 to TRBJ1-5; possibly TRBD1 for D (5 bases). CDR3 length equals 17 residues. V lost 7 bases to trimming and J lost 6 bases, with 25 bases between them. Germline CDR1 is LNHDA and CDR2 is SQIVND (reference sequence). The CDR3 reads CASMPTQGVIEGQPQHF. The CDR3 DNA is TGTGCCAGTATGCCGACGCAGGGTGTTATAGAGGGTCAGCCCCAGCATTTT. The whole variable domain, remainder taken from reference TRBV19 and TRBJ1-5, is DGGITQSPKYLFRKEGQNVTLSCEQNLNHDAMYWYRQDPGQGLRLIYYSQIVNDFQKGDIAEGYSVSREKKESFPLTVTSAQKNPTAFYLCASMPTQGVIEGQPQHFGDGTRLSIL.

The chain combines TRBV20-1 with TRBJ2-5, with unresolved D. V dropped 0 bases and J dropped 1 base, with 12 bases sitting between them. In germline, CDR1 is DFQATT, CDR2 SNEGSKA (reference sequence). This CDR3 has 15 amino acids. This CDR3 is CSARELPGPQETQYF. The CDR3, as DNA: TGCAGTGCTAGAGAACTCCCCGGTCCCCAAGAGACCCAGTACTTC.

This clonotype has ten or more counts. The rearrangement uses TRBV7-9 and TRBJ2-5; D tentatively reads TRBD1 or TRBD2 (5 bases each). The CDR3 is 16 amino acids. Trimming left V 5 bases short and J 0 bases short, with 16 bases between. Germline V gene data show CDR1 as SEHNR and CDR2 as FQNEAQ (reference sequence). The CDR3: CASSPNPGRYQETQYF. Written as DNA, the CDR3 is TGTGCCAGCAGCCCAAACCCGGGGCGGTACCAAGAGACCCAGTACTTC.

The chain joins TRBV6-2 or TRBV6-3 to TRBJ2-5; 9 positions match TRBD1. Germline V gene sequence: CDR1 MNHEY, CDR2 SVGEGT. J gave up 5 bases and V 0 bases, and 7 bases lay outside the gene matches. The CDR3 consists of 16 residues. CDR3 DNA sequence: TGTGCCAGCAGTTACTCCCCGGGACAGGGTATGGAGACCCAGTACTTC. Amino acid sequence: CASSYSPGQGMETQYF.

The sample holds a few counts of this clonotype. The gene calls are TRBV29-1 and TRBJ2-3, with D tentatively TRBD2 (5 bases). The CDR3 consists of 13 residues. Germline-derived CDR1 and CDR2 are SQVTM and ANQGSEA. Trimming left V 5 bases short and J 1 base short, with 10 bases between. The CDR3 protein is CSVTVRGTDTQYF. The CDR3 bases are TGCAGCGTTACTGTGAGGGGCACAGATACGCAGTATTTT.

This clonotype was recorded at least ten times. This sequence joins TRBV11-3 and TRBJ2-3; no definite D call. This CDR3 region has 16 residues. CDR1 is SGHNT, CDR2 YENEEA, per germline. V was pared by 2 bases and J by 2 bases, with 14 bases between. CDR3 in DNA: TGTGCCAGCAGCTTACGGCTAGGCGGATACACAGATACGCAGTATTTT. It specifies CASSLRLGGYTDTQYF. Full variable domain (remainder filled in from reference TRBV11-3 and TRBJ2-3): EAGVVQSPRYKIIEKKQPVAFWCNPISGHNTLYWYLQNLGQGPELLIRYENEEAVDDSQLPKDRFSAERLKGVDSTLKIQPAELGDSAVYLCASSLRLGGYTDTQYFGPGTRLTVL.

Many counts were recorded for this clonotype. The rearrangement links TRBV18 to TRBJ2-7; D ambiguous. V was cut by 1 base and J by 3 bases, with 16 bases left in between. CDR1 and CDR2 (germline): KGHSH, LQKENI. This CDR3 has 16 residues. CDR3 sequence reads: CASSPRSALSRYEQYF. The CDR3 nucleotides read TGTGCCAGCTCACCACGATCAGCCCTATCGCGCTACGAGCAGTACTTC.

This clonotype was counted ten times or more. This sequence joins TRBV20-1 and TRBJ2-7; D perhaps matches TRBD2 (6 bases). The V end lost 0 bases, the J end lost 1 base, and 13 bases lay between the germline ends. The CDR3 totals 15 residues. Germline V gene lookup returns CDR1 DFQATT and CDR2 SNEGSKA (reference sequence). The CDR3 sequence is CSARDPGRGSYEQYF. CDR3 coding DNA: TGCAGTGCTAGAGATCCGGGGCGGGGATCCTACGAGCAGTACTTC.

The chain carries TRBV7-2 and TRBJ2-1; a weak D match, TRBD1 (6 bases). Germline values: CDR1 SGHTA, CDR2 FQGNSA. CDR3 size: 13 residues. Trimming took 5 bases from V and 12 from J, leaving 17 bases between them. The chain's CDR3 is CASSPRREQGQFF. The DNA of the CDR3 is TGTGCCAGCAGCCCCCGTCGTGAACAGGGGCAGTTCTTC.

This clonotype was seen at least ten times. CDR3 DNA sequence: TGCAGTGCCCGTAGGGGTGGTGAGCAGTTCTTC. Translation gives CSARRGGEQFF. The chain employs TRBV20-1 and TRBJ2-1; D might be TRBD1 (5 bases). This CDR3 contains 11 residues. CDR1 is DFQATT, CDR2 SNEGSKA, per germline (reference sequence). The V and J ends lost 6 bases and 9 bases respectively, with 12 bases between them.

This clonotype was counted at least ten times. This rearrangement joins TRBV11-3 to TRBJ2-2; 14 bases fit TRBD2. CDR1 SGHNT and CDR2 YENEEA come from the germline V gene. The CDR3 extends over 16 amino acids. V gave up 5 bases and J gave up 6 bases; unmatched junction bases: 5. CDR3 nucleotides: TGTGCCAGCAGCCAAGGACTAGCGGGAGGTCCCGGGGAGCTGTTTTTT. Encoded protein: CASSQGLAGGPGELFF.

This clonotype was counted many times. The chain employs TRBV5-1 and TRBJ1-1; no clear D gene. V shed 0 bases and J shed 3 bases, with 9 bases lying between them. CDR1 SGHRS and CDR2 YFSETQ come from the germline V gene. This CDR3 spans 14 amino acids. The CDR3 sequence is CASSLAGTYTEAFF. The CDR3 DNA reads TGCGCCAGCAGCTTGGCCGGTACTTACACTGAAGCTTTCTTT.

In this sample, this clonotype turned up a few times. V is TRBV7-9 and J is TRBJ2-1; tentatively, D is TRBD1 (6 bases). Germline CDR1 SEHNR, CDR2 FQNEAQ (reference sequence). The CDR3 consists of 15 residues. V dropped 4 bases and J dropped 3 bases, with 13 bases sitting between them. CDR3 nucleotide sequence: TGTGCCAGCAGCTCCCACAGGGACGGCTACAATGAGCAGTTCTTC. As protein: CASSSHRDGYNEQFF.

The chain is built from TRBV7-9 and TRBJ2-7; D is uncertain. The V gene lost 3 bases and the J gene lost 12 bases, with 3 bases spanning the gap. The CDR3 consists of 8 residues. Germline CDR1 reads SEHNR; CDR2 reads FQNEAQ (reference sequence). For the CDR3, the DNA is TGTGCCAGCAGCTTGCTGTACTTC. It is translated as CASSLLYF.

This clonotype was counted at least ten times. The CDR3 loop is CASSLGQENYGYTF. DNA of the CDR3: TGTGCCAGCAGCTTAGGCCAGGAGAACTATGGCTACACCTTC. This chain joins TRBV7-2 and TRBJ1-2, with D uncertain. Trimming shortened V by 1 base and J by 2 bases, and 8 bases separated the two germline ends. From germline, CDR1 is SGHTA and CDR2 FQGNSA. The CDR3 has 14 residues. Using reference TRBV7-2 and TRBJ1-2 for the parts outside the CDR3, the full variable domain is GAGVSQSPSNKVTEKGKDVELRCDPISGHTALYWYRQSLGQGLEFLIYFQGNSAPDKSGLPSDRFSAERTGGSVSTLTIQRTQQEDSAVYLCASSLGQENYGYTFGSGTRLTVV.

This clonotype was detected ten times or more. The chain's CDR3 is CASSNQRESETQYF. CDR3 coding DNA: TGTGCCAGCAGCAACCAGCGGGAGAGCGAGACCCAGTACTTC. The rearrangement links TRBV7-2 to TRBJ2-5, with 8 bases aligning to TRBD2. The V gene end was trimmed by 5 bases and the J gene end by 5 bases; junction bases not matched to a gene: 7. The CDR3 totals 14 residues. Germline V gene data show CDR1 as SGHTA and CDR2 as FQGNSA.

This clonotype has ten or more counts. V usage is TRBV6-2 or TRBV6-3 and J usage is TRBJ2-2; possibly TRBD2 for D (5 bases). Per germline, CDR1 MNHEY and CDR2 SVGEGT. Trimming removed 5 bases at V and 2 bases at J, with 15 bases between. CDR3 size: 16 residues. CDR3 sequence reads: CASSRFSGDNTGELFF. The CDR3 region has the DNA TGTGCCAGCAGTCGATTCAGCGGAGATAACACCGGGGAGCTGTTTTTT.

This clonotype has only a few counts. This chain links TRBV20-1 with TRBJ2-7, with TRBD1 matching 7 bases. J gave up 5 bases and V 6 bases, and 13 bases lay outside the gene matches. Germline assignment: CDR1 DFQATT and CDR2 SNEGSKA (reference sequence). This CDR3 is 14 amino acids long. CDR3 protein: CSALTGSAINEQYF. Written as DNA, the CDR3 is TGCAGTGCGCTGACAGGGAGCGCAATCAACGAGCAGTACTTC.

This clonotype was picked up many times. V gene TRBV11-2 combines with J gene TRBJ2-5, with a possible D match to TRBD2 (5 bases). Germline values: CDR1 SGHAT, CDR2 FQNNGV. The CDR3 extends over 15 amino acids. Trimming cost V 1 base and J 4 bases, with 13 bases left between them. The CDR3 loop reads CASSLVPGTVETQYF. The CDR3 DNA follows: TGTGCCAGCAGCTTAGTCCCGGGAACGGTAGAGACCCAGTACTTC.